This TCR beta chain was captured in a study of CD8 T cells in ankylosing spondylitis. Regarding the study as a whole: Disease-linked clones bore a CD8+ phenotype, appearing relatively rarely in peripheral blood. A TCR beta motif made of about 8 highly homologous variants seemed typical of ankylosing spondylitis blood.

This CDR3 is built from 15 residues. The germline V gene encodes CDR1 SEHNR and CDR2 FQNEAQ (reference sequence). Trimming cost V 2 bases and J 4 bases, with 14 bases left between them. The sample holds a few counts of this clonotype. The antigen is undetermined. Each TCR beta library was made by quantitative 5'-RACE that incorporated molecular barcodes. One entry per CDR3 protein results from TCRdb running MiXCR on the 5' RACE reads. Of about 220,000 distinct CDR3 sequences listed, about 11% are singletons. The source material was blood, either unsorted or a sorted T cell fraction (not recorded which). The receptor comes from a male donor with ankylosing spondylitis or in good health (not recorded which). V is TRBV7-9 and J is TRBJ1-1, with D possibly matching TRBD1 (5 bases). The CDR3 loop reads CASSLTGQGGTEAFF. The CDR3, as DNA: TGTGCCAGCAGCTTAACGGGGCAAGGAGGCACTGAAGCTTTCTTT.